Below, 7 T cell receptor beta chains from the same sample are listed, as sequenced in a study of T cells after yellow fever vaccination. TCRdb recomputed calls from the 5' RACE reads with MiXCR, one row per CDR3 protein. Of 200,000 or so distinct CDR3 sequences in the sample, 5.5% to 8.5% were seen once. Sequencing used CD4+ T cells sorted from PBMCs, obtained on the day of the yellow fever booster vaccination. All receptors derive from a man aged 30 to 39 who received the YFV17D yellow fever vaccine.

In this sample, this clonotype turned up many times. The chain uses TRBV10-3 and TRBJ2-7; D may be TRBD2 (5 bases). Germline loops: CDR1 ENHRY, CDR2 SYGVKD. This CDR3 is built from 13 residues. V lost 10 bases, J lost 3 bases, and 16 bases lay in between. CDR3 loop: CATEASRDYEQYF. In DNA form, the CDR3 reads TGTGCCACGGAGGCGTCTCGGGACTACGAGCAGTACTTC.

This clonotype was seen only a few times. The V gene is TRBV20-1, the J gene TRBJ2-1; 11 positions agree with TRBD2. V trimming: 1 base; J trimming: 9 bases; junction bases outside the gene matches: 5. Germline CDR1 is DFQATT and CDR2 is SNEGSKA (reference sequence). The CDR3 extends over 14 amino acids. CDR3 in DNA: TGCAGTGCTAGAGTCGGGACTAGCGGAACTGAGCAGTTCTTC. Its translation is CSARVGTSGTEQFF.

This clonotype was seen ten or more times. This sequence joins TRBV6-2 or TRBV6-3 and TRBJ2-3; D perhaps matches TRBD2 (5 bases). CDR1 and CDR2 (germline): MNHEY, SVGEGT. Deletions cut 4 bases from V and 7 bases from J, with 18 bases between. The CDR3 runs 15 residues. As DNA, the CDR3 is TGTGCCAGCAGTTCTATGGACTGGGATCGGAATACGCAGTATTTT. Protein: CASSSMDWDRNTQYF.

The chain links TRBV11-2 to TRBJ2-1, with D unclear. Trimming took 0 bases from V and 6 from J, leaving 9 bases between them. The CDR3 totals 14 residues. Per germline, CDR1 SGHAT and CDR2 FQNNGV. The CDR3 protein is CASSLDLSSNEQFF. The CDR3 DNA sequence: TGTGCCAGCAGCTTAGATTTATCGAGCAATGAGCAGTTCTTC.

This rearrangement joins TRBV4-3 to TRBJ2-7; 9 nucleotides match TRBD2. V trimming: 4 bases; J trimming: 6 bases; junction bases outside the gene matches: 19. From germline, CDR1 is LGHNA and CDR2 YSLEER. The CDR3 has 18 amino acids. CDR3 sequence reads: CASSRLTTLAGVRPEQYF. CDR3 bases: TGCGCCAGCAGCCGACTTACCACCTTAGCGGGAGTGCGTCCCGAGCAGTACTTC.

The sample holds a few counts of this clonotype. The chain joins TRBV6-4 to TRBJ2-7, with 8 bases lining up with TRBD2. Per germline, CDR1 MRHNA and CDR2 SNTAGT. The V gene end was trimmed by 3 bases and the J gene end by 5 bases; junction bases not matched to a gene: 9. This CDR3 has 15 residues. This CDR3 reads CASSERAGGRNEQYF. The CDR3 DNA reads as TGTGCCAGCAGTGAGCGGGCGGGAGGTCGCAACGAGCAGTACTTC.

The rearrangement uses TRBV20-1 and TRBJ2-1; 8 nucleotides match TRBD2. Germline V lookup: CDR1 DFQATT, CDR2 SNEGSKA (reference sequence). Losses at the gene ends were 3 bases for V and 4 bases for J; bases not matched to a gene: 5. CDR3 length: 14 residues. In DNA, the CDR3 is TGCAGTGCTAGGGCACTAGCGGAGTACAATGAGCAGTTCTTC. It translates to CSARALAEYNEQFF.